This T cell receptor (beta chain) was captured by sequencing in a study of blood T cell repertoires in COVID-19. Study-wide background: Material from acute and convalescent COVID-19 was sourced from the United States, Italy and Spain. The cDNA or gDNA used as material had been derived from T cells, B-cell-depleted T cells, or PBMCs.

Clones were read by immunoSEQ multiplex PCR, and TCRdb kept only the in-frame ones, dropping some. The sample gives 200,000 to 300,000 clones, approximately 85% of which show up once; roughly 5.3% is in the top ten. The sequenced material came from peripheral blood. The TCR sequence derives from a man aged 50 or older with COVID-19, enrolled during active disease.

The DNA for the CDR3 is TGTGCCAGCAGTTATCGTAGCGGGGGATACGAGCAGTACTTC. It yields the protein CASSYRSGGYEQYF. J is TRBJ2-7 and V is TRBV27; 9 nucleotides match TRBD2. CDR1 is MNHEY, CDR2 SMNVEV, per germline (reference sequence). After removal of 4 bases from V and 4 bases from J, the junction contained 5 bases not matched to a gene. The CDR3 spans 14 residues.